This T cell receptor (beta chain) was identified during a study of Graves' ophthalmopathy and Graves' hyperthyroidism. The authors amplified TCR beta CDR3 regions from RNA transcripts. Amplification began with first-round RT-PCR using HTBI primers, then second-round multiplex PCR was performed. Each CDR3 protein is one row after TCRdb ran MiXCR on the multiplex PCR reads. The sample holds 500,000 to 600,000 distinct CDR3 sequences, approximately 37% seen once. This clonotype was recorded a few times. The TCR sequence derives from an adult man with Graves' hyperthyroidism. The source material was peripheral blood or thyroid tissue (not recorded which).

The CDR3, as DNA: TGTGCCACCAGTGACCCCCGGGACTCTCACACAGATACGCAGTATTTT. This codes for CATSDPRDSHTDTQYF. The chain recombines TRBV24-1 with TRBJ2-3, with D tentatively TRBD2 (6 bases). The CDR3 length is 16 residues. In germline, CDR1 is KGHDR, CDR2 SFDVKD. Trimming took off 4 bases at V and 2 bases at J, with 15 bases between the two ends.